The 28 T cell receptor beta chains presented below share a single source sample, sequenced in a study of beta chain features in type 1 diabetes. What was sequenced were expressed TCRB transcripts, since all of the isolated RNA had been reverse transcribed. The data were produced by immunoSEQ multiplex PCR, yet TCRdb's version contains in-frame clones alone and is incomplete. The sample lists 250,000 to 300,000 clones, 8% occurring once. The material sequenced was central memory CD4+ T cells from blood. The receptors here all came from a young woman in good health.

On this clone itself: A much more abundant neighbour one base away suggests this may be a read error. The same CDR3 also results from other DNA sequences found in this sample. V is TRBV7-2 and J is TRBJ2-6, with unresolved D. This CDR3 has 13 amino acids. CDR1 is SGHTA, CDR2 FQGNSA, per germline. This CDR3 reads CASSLAGANVLTF. CDR3 DNA sequence: TGTGCCAGCAGTTTAGCTGGGGCCAACGTCCTGACTTTC.

This clone appeared a few times. The rearrangement uses TRBV6-5 and TRBJ2-7; no reliable D call. Germline loops: CDR1 MNHEY, CDR2 SVGAGI. V lost 2 bases and J 0 bases, leaving 8 bases between the germline ends. The CDR3 spans 14 residues. Here the CDR3 reads CASSYTPNSYEQYF. Here the CDR3 DNA reads TGTGCCAGCAGTTACACCCCGAACTCCTACGAGCAGTACTTC.

This clone was recorded a few times. The rearrangement joins TRBV6-5 to TRBJ2-1; 8 positions agree with TRBD2. The V and J ends lost 2 bases and 10 bases, in that order; junction bases with no gene match: 7. The CDR3 spans 14 residues. In germline, CDR1 is MNHEY, CDR2 SVGAGI. The CDR3 sequence is CASSYQDSGTEQFF. In nucleotides, the CDR3 is TGTGCCAGCAGTTACCAGGATAGCGGGACCGAGCAGTTCTTC.

This clone was seen a handful of times. CDR3 sequence (DNA): TGTGCCAGCAGTGAACGGCAAACCGGCGCTCGGGAGCAGTACTTC. Translation gives CASSERQTGAREQYF. This chain links TRBV25-1 with TRBJ2-7; D remains unclear. V lost 2 bases to trimming and J lost 7 bases, with 18 bases between them. This CDR3 has 15 residues. CDR1 and CDR2 (germline): MGHDK, SYGVNS.

The chain combines TRBV7-3 with TRBJ2-1; TRBD2 agrees at 7 bases. CDR1 and CDR2 (germline): SGHTA, FQGTGA. CDR3 length equals 17 residues. Trimming cost V 0 bases and J 6 bases; bases outside gene matches: 11. CDR3 protein: CASSLTNYLREGNEQFF. For the CDR3, the DNA is TGTGCCAGCAGCTTAACGAACTACCTTAGGGAGGGCAATGAGCAGTTCTTC. Variable domain in full (rest from reference TRBV7-3 and TRBJ2-1): GAGVSQTPSNKVTEKGKYVELRCDPISGHTALYWYRQSLGQGPEFLIYFQGTGAADDSGLPNDRFFAVRPEGSVSTLKIQRTERGDSAVYLCASSLTNYLREGNEQFFGPGTRLTVL.

The V call is TRBV2, the J call TRBJ2-1; 7 positions agree with TRBD1. With V trimmed by 5 bases and J by 4 bases, 5 bases remained unmatched. CDR1 and CDR2 (germline): SNHLY, FYNNEI. The CDR3 length is 14 residues. CDR3 protein: CASSSRTGYNEQFF. CDR3 sequence (DNA): TGTGCCAGCAGTTCAAGGACAGGATACAATGAGCAGTTCTTC.

The sample holds a few counts of this clone. The rearrangement joins TRBV6-5 to TRBJ2-7; 7 nucleotides line up with TRBD2. Losses at the gene ends were 5 bases for V and 2 bases for J; bases not matched to a gene: 6. There are 14 residues in the CDR3. Germline values: CDR1 MNHEY, CDR2 SVGAGI. Here the CDR3 reads CASSRAGTTYEQYF. The CDR3 DNA reads as TGTGCCAGCAGTCGGGCCGGGACTACCTACGAGCAGTACTTC.

There are a few counts of this clone. The CDR3 DNA follows: TGCGCCAGCAGCCAATCTACAGGGGGACCGAACACCGGGGAGCTGTTTTTT. Protein: CASSQSTGGPNTGELFF. The V gene is TRBV4-1, the J gene TRBJ2-2, with 8 bases matching TRBD1. CDR1 and CDR2 (germline): MGHRA, YSYEKL. This CDR3 has 17 residues. Trimming at V came to 2 bases and at J to 0 bases, leaving 5 bases not matched to a gene.

This clone was recorded a few times. Other DNA variants within this sample encode the same CDR3. The J gene is TRBJ1-1, the V gene TRBV30; weak D call: TRBD1 (6 bases). Trimming took 0 bases from V and 4 from J, leaving 9 bases between them. The CDR3 is 13 amino acids. Per germline, CDR1 GTSNPN and CDR2 SVGIG (reference sequence). The CDR3 sequence is CAWSVRGGTEAFF. As DNA, the CDR3 is TGTGCCTGGAGTGTCCGAGGGGGCACTGAAGCTTTCTTT.

The genes are TRBV7-8 and TRBJ2-3, with D maybe TRBD2 (5 bases). Trimming took 5 bases from V and 8 from J, leaving 23 bases between them. Germline V lookup: CDR1 SGHVS, CDR2 FQNEAQ. This CDR3 has 16 amino acids. The CDR3 nucleotides are TGTGCCAGCAGCAAGATAGCGAACCTGCAGCTCGGTACGCAGTATTTT. This sequence encodes CASSKIANLQLGTQYF.

This clone was detected many times. This sample also contains other DNA sequences that code for the same CDR3. The rearrangement links TRBV5-1 to TRBJ2-6; D is ambiguous. CDR1 and CDR2 (germline): SGHRS, YFSETQ. CDR3 length equals 14 residues. The germline V and J ends were trimmed by 0 bases and 3 bases, with 4 bases remaining between them. As DNA, the CDR3 is TGCGCCAGCAGCTTGGTTGTTGGGGCCAACGTCCTGACTTTC. Its protein is CASSLVVGANVLTF.

This clone was counted between two and nine times. The gene calls are TRBV2 and TRBJ2-7; no clear D. V lost 5 bases and J 2 bases, leaving 16 bases between the germline ends. Germline CDR1 is SNHLY and CDR2 is FYNNEI. CDR3 length: 15 amino acids. In DNA, the CDR3 is TGTGCCAGCAGTTTCGGTCAGGCCTTTACCTACGAGCAGTACTTC. Translation: CASSFGQAFTYEQYF.

J is TRBJ1-1 and V is TRBV29-1; possible D gene TRBD1, 6 bases. The germline gives CDR1 SQVTM, CDR2 ANQGSEA. This CDR3 has 11 amino acids. V was cut by 7 bases and J by 12 bases, with 18 bases left in between. The DNA for the CDR3 is TGCAGCGGACAACGCGAAGGGGGTTCTTTCTTT. This translates into CSGQREGGSFF.

This clone occurred a few times. The rearrangement joins TRBV30 to TRBJ2-1, with TRBD1 matching over 7 bases. Per the germline V gene, CDR1 is GTSNPN and CDR2 is SVGIG (reference sequence). The V and J ends lost 7 bases and 6 bases, in that order; junction bases with no gene match: 6. The CDR3 is made up of 12 amino acids. CDR3 coding DNA: TGTGCCTCCAGGGGGTTTCTCAATGAGCAGTTCTTC. Residues: CASRGFLNEQFF.

This clone has just a few counts. The rearrangement links TRBV29-1 to TRBJ2-3, with a possible D match to TRBD2 (5 bases). The V gene's germline CDR1 is SQVTM and CDR2 ANQGSEA. This CDR3 has 13 residues. Trimming took off 5 bases at V and 6 bases at J, with 15 bases between the two ends. CDR3 sequence reads: CSVRGVLVDTQYF. CDR3 nucleotides: TGCAGCGTTCGGGGAGTTTTAGTCGATACGCAGTATTTT.

This clone has just a few counts. The chain joins TRBV5-6 to TRBJ2-1; a weak D match, TRBD2 (5 bases). The CDR3 is 16 amino acids. Germline values: CDR1 SGHDT, CDR2 YYEEEE. V was pared by 4 bases and J by 10 bases, with 24 bases between. This CDR3 reads CASSPDGGLTHGEQFF. Here the CDR3 DNA reads TGTGCCAGCAGCCCGGACGGCGGGCTGACCCATGGGGAGCAGTTCTTC.

The chain employs TRBV4-2 and TRBJ1-1; 9 positions agree with TRBD1. The CDR3 consists of 15 residues. V shed 5 bases and J 2 bases; nucleotides not matched to a gene: 6. Germline CDR1 and CDR2: LGHNA and YNFKEQ. As DNA, the CDR3 is TGTGCCAGCAGCGCACAGGGGGCCATAAACACTGAAGCTTTCTTT. Its translation: CASSAQGAINTEAFF.

This clone showed up just a few times. The chain recombines TRBV4-2 with TRBJ1-4; D may be TRBD1 (5 bases). V dropped 1 base and J dropped 5 bases, with 11 bases sitting between them. The CDR3 loop spans 15 amino acids. CDR1 and CDR2 (germline): LGHNA, YNFKEQ. In DNA form, the CDR3 reads TGTGCCAGCAGCCAAGGGGACGGACTGAATGAAAAACTGTTTTTT. This codes for CASSQGDGLNEKLFF.

V gene TRBV19 combines with J gene TRBJ1-2, with D perhaps TRBD1 (6 bases). This CDR3 region has 13 residues. Per germline, CDR1 LNHDA and CDR2 SQIVND (reference sequence). Trimming left V 1 base short and J 4 bases short, with 7 bases between. The chain's CDR3 is CASSIAGAYGYTF. Written as DNA, the CDR3 is TGTGCCAGTAGTATAGCGGGGGCCTATGGCTACACCTTC.

This rearrangement joins TRBV7-9 to TRBJ2-7; TRBD1 matches 9 bases. The CDR3 sequence is 14 residues long. Trimming cost V 5 bases and J 2 bases; bases outside gene matches: 4. Germline CDR1 is SEHNR and CDR2 is FQNEAQ (reference sequence). This CDR3 reads CASSEDRGTYEQYF. The CDR3 DNA reads TGTGCCAGCAGCGAAGACAGGGGGACCTACGAGCAGTACTTC.

This clone appeared a few times. This chain links TRBV29-1 with TRBJ1-3; TRBD1 agrees at 9 bases. Germline CDR1 and CDR2: SQVTM and ANQGSEA. The CDR3 extends over 14 amino acids. The CDR3 sequence is CSIDRGQGGNTIYF. The CDR3 DNA sequence: TGCAGTATCGACCGGGGACAGGGTGGAAACACCATATATTTT.

This clone has only a few counts. The rearrangement joins TRBV5-1 to TRBJ2-3; D remains ambiguous. Deletions cut 0 bases from V and 2 bases from J, with 7 bases between. Germline V gene sequence: CDR1 SGHRS, CDR2 YFSETQ. The CDR3 totals 14 residues. The CDR3 loop reads CASSLDSATDTQYF. As DNA, the CDR3 is TGCGCCAGCAGCTTGGACAGCGCCACAGATACGCAGTATTTT.

This clone was seen more than once but under ten times. The chain employs TRBV7-2 and TRBJ2-5; D gene unclear. Looked up from germline, CDR1 is SGHTA and CDR2 is FQGNSA. The CDR3 length is 12 residues. V lost 1 base to trimming and J lost 0 bases, with 0 bases between them. CDR3 nucleotides: TGTGCCAGCAGCTTAGACCAAGAGACCCAGTACTTC. The encoded protein is CASSLDQETQYF.

The rearrangement joins TRBV7-9 to TRBJ2-5; D is unclear. CDR3 length: 11 residues. V was clipped by 10 bases and J by 2 bases, with 8 bases between them. Germline CDR1 SEHNR, CDR2 FQNEAQ (reference sequence). The CDR3 region is CATARQETQYF. Written as DNA, the CDR3 is TGTGCCACGGCCCGACAAGAGACCCAGTACTTC.

The rearrangement links TRBV27 to TRBJ2-7; 7 bases align to TRBD2. This CDR3 region has 14 residues. V dropped 7 bases and J dropped 4; count of bases not matched to a gene: 10. Germline CDR1 and CDR2: MNHEY and SMNVEV (reference sequence). The CDR3 loop reads CASTSASGAYEQYF. CDR3 nucleotides: TGTGCCAGCACTTCAGCTAGCGGAGCTTACGAGCAGTACTTC.

J is TRBJ1-1 and V is TRBV14; possibly TRBD1 for D (5 bases). V was cut by 0 bases and J by 1 base, with 9 bases left in between. Germline CDR1 and CDR2: SGHDN and FVKESK. This CDR3 spans 15 amino acids. CDR3 DNA: TGTGCCAGCAGCCAAGACAGGGTGAAGAACACTGAAGCTTTCTTT. Encoded protein: CASSQDRVKNTEAFF.

This clone was counted ten times or more. The chain has TRBV11-2 and TRBJ2-7; D perhaps matches TRBD1 (6 bases). There are 15 residues in the CDR3. V was shortened by 5 bases and J by 4 bases, with 18 bases between the two germline ends. The germline V gene has CDR1 SGHAT and CDR2 FQNNGV. Here the CDR3 DNA reads TGTGCCAGCAGCCCCGGGGCAGGGGTACAATACGAGCAGTACGTC. It codes for CASSPGAGVQYEQYV.

Comments on this clone: Additional DNA sequences in this sample encode the identical CDR3. V usage is TRBV7-3 and J usage is TRBJ2-1; 10 bases are a match to TRBD1. Germline CDR1 and CDR2: SGHTA and FQGTGA. The CDR3 is 16 residues long. The V segment lost 0 bases and the J segment 5 bases; nucleotides outside the gene matches: 4. CDR3 amino acids: CASSLTLGQGNNEQFF. As DNA, the CDR3 is TGTGCCAGCAGCTTAACGTTGGGACAGGGGAACAATGAGCAGTTCTTC. Full variable domain (outside the CDR3, taken from reference TRBV7-3 and TRBJ2-1): GAGVSQTPSNKVTEKGKYVELRCDPISGHTALYWYRQSLGQGPEFLIYFQGTGAADDSGLPNDRFFAVRPEGSVSTLKIQRTERGDSAVYLCASSLTLGQGNNEQFFGPGTRLTVL.